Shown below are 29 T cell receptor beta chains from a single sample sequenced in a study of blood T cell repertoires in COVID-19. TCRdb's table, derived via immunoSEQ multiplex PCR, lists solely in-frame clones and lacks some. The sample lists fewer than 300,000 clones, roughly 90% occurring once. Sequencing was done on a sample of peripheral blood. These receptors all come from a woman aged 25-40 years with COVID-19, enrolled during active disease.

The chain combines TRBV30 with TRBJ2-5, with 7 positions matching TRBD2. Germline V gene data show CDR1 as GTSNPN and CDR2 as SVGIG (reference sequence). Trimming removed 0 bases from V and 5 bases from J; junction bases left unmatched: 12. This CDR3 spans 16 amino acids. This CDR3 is CAWSVQAGLKSETQYF. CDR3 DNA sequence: TGTGCCTGGAGTGTACAAGCGGGGCTAAAGTCGGAGACCCAGTACTTC.

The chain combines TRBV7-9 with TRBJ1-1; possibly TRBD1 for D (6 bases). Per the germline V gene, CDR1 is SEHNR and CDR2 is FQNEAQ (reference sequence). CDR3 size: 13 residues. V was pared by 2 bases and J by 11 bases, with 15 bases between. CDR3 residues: CASSLLTGESAFF. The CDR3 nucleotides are TGTGCCAGCAGCTTACTGACAGGAGAGTCCGCTTTCTTT.

DNA for the CDR3: TGTGCCAGCAGTGAAGTGCCGGGACAGGGGGCGAGGGGCTACACCTTC. Translation: CASSEVPGQGARGYTF. This chain uses TRBV6-1 with TRBJ1-2; 12 bases are shared with TRBD1. Germline V gene lookup returns CDR1 MNHNS and CDR2 SASEGT. The CDR3 runs 16 residues. After removal of 1 base from V and 8 bases from J, the junction contained 8 bases not matched to a gene.

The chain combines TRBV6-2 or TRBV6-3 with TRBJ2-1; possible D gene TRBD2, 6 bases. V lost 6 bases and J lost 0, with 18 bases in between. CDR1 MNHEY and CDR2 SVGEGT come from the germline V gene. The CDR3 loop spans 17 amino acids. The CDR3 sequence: CASSSRGGASSYNEQFF. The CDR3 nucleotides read TGTGCCAGCAGCTCCCGGGGAGGAGCAAGCTCCTACAATGAGCAGTTCTTC.

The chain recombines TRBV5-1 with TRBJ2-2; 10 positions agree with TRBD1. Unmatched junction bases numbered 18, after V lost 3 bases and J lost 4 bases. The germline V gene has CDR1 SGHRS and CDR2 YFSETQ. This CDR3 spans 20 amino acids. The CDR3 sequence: CASSSRDRGLGSSGTGELFF. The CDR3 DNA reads TGCGCCAGCAGCTCCCGGGACAGGGGTTTGGGGTCCTCGGGCACCGGGGAGCTGTTTTTT.

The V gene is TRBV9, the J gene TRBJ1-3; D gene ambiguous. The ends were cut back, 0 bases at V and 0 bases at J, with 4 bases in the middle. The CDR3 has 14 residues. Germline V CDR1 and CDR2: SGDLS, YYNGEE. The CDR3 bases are TGTGCCAGCAGCGTAGCGAGCTCTGGAAACACCATATATTTT. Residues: CASSVASSGNTIYF.

The CDR3, as DNA: TGTGCCTGGAATCAGGGTGAAAATTCACCCCTCCACTTT. Translation: CAWNQGENSPLHF. The rearrangement uses TRBV30 and TRBJ1-6; maybe TRBD1 (5 bases). V dropped 4 bases and J dropped 7 bases, with 11 bases sitting between them. CDR3 length: 13 amino acids. The germline V gene has CDR1 GTSNPN and CDR2 SVGIG (reference sequence).

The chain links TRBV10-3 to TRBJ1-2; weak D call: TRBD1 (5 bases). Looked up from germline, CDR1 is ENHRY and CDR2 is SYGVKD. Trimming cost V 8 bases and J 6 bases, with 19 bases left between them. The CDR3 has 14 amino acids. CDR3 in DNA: TGTGCCATCGCCCGAGGGACTGCAAAGGATGGCTACACCTTC. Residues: CAIARGTAKDGYTF.

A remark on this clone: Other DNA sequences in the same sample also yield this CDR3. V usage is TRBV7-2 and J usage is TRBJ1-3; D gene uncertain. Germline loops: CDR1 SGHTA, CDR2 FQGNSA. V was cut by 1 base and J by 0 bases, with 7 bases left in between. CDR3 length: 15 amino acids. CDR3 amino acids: CASSLGLNSGNTIYF. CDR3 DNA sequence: TGTGCCAGCAGCTTAGGTCTAAACTCTGGAAACACCATATATTTT. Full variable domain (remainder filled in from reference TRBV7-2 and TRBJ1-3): GAGVSQSPSNKVTEKGKDVELRCDPISGHTALYWYRQSLGQGLEFLIYFQGNSAPDKSGLPSDRFSAERTGGSVSTLTIQRTQQEDSAVYLCASSLGLNSGNTIYFGEGSWLTVV.

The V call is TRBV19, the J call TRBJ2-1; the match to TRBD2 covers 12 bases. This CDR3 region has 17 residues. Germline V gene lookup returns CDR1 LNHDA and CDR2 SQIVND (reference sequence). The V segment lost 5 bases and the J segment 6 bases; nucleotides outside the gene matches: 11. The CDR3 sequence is CASSLTFGTSGPNEQFF. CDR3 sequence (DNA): TGTGCCAGTAGTCTAACGTTCGGGACTAGCGGGCCCAATGAGCAGTTCTTC.

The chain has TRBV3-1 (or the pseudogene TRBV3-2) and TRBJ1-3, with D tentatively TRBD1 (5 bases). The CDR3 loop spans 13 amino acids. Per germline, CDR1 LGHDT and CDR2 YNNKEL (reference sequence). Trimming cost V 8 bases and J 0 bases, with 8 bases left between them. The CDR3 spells CASRGDSGNTIYF. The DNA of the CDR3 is TGTGCCAGCCGGGGGGACTCTGGAAACACCATATATTTT.

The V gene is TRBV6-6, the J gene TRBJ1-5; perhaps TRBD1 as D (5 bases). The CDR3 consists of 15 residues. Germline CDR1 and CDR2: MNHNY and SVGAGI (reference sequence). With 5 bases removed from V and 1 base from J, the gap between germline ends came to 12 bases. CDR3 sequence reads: CASSPRGSSNQPQHF. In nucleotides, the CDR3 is TGTGCCAGCAGTCCTAGGGGCAGCAGCAATCAGCCCCAGCATTTT.

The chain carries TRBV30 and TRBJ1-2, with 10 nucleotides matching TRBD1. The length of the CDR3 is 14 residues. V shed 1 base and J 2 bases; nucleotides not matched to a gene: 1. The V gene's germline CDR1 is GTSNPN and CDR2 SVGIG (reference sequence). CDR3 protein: CAWSAGQGNYGYTF. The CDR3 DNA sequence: TGTGCCTGGAGTGCGGGACAGGGGAACTATGGCTACACCTTC.

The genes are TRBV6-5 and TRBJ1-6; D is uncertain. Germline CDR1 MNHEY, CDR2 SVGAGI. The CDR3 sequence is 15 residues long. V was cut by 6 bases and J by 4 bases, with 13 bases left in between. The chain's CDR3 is CASRLPTAYNSPLHF. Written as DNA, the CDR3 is TGTGCCAGCAGACTCCCCACAGCTTATAATTCACCCCTCCACTTT.

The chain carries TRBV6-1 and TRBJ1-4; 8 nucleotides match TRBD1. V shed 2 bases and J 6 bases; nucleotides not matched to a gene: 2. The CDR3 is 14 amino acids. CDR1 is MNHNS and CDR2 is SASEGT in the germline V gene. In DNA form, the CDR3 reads TGTGCCAGCAGTGAACAGGGGGCGCATGAAAAACTGTTTTTT. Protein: CASSEQGAHEKLFF.

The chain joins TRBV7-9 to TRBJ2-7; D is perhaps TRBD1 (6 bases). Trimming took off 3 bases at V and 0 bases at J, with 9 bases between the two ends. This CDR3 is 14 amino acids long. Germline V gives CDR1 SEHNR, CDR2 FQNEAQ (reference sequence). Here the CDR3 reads CASSFQGISYEQYF. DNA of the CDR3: TGTGCCAGCAGCTTCCAGGGGATCTCCTACGAGCAGTACTTC.

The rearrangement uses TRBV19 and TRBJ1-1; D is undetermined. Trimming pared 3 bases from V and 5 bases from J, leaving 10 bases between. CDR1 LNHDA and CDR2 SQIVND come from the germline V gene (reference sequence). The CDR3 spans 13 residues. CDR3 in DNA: TGTGCCAGTAGTATGAGTCGGAGGACTGAAGCTTTCTTT. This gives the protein CASSMSRRTEAFF.

CDR3 loop: CATSREAAGAGYNEQFF. Written as DNA, the CDR3 is TGTGCCACCAGCAGAGAGGCGGCGGGAGCCGGATACAATGAGCAGTTCTTC. The chain has TRBV15 and TRBJ2-1; 7 bases match TRBD2. Unmatched junction bases numbered 9, after V lost 0 bases and J lost 4 bases. The CDR3 length is 17 residues. Germline values: CDR1 LNHNV, CDR2 YYDKDF (reference sequence).

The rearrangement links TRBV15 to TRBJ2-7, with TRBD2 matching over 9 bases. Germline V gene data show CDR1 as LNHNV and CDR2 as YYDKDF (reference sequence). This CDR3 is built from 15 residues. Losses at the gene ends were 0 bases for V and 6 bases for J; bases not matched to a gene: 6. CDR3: CATSRDRGLAGEQYF. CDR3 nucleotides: TGTGCCACCAGCAGAGATCGGGGACTAGCTGGCGAGCAGTACTTC.

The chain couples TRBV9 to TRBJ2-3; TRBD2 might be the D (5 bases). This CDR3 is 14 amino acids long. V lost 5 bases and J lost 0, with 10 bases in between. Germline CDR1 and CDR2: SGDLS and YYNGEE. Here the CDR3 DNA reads TGTGCCAGCAGTGGAGGACTTAGCACAGATACGCAGTATTTT. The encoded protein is CASSGGLSTDTQYF.

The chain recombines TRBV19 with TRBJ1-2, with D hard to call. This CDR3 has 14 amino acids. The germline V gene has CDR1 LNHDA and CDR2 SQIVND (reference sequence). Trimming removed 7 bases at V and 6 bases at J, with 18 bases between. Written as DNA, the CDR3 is TGTGCCAGTACCGCCACCGGGGAGCCCCATGGCTACACCTTC. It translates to CASTATGEPHGYTF.

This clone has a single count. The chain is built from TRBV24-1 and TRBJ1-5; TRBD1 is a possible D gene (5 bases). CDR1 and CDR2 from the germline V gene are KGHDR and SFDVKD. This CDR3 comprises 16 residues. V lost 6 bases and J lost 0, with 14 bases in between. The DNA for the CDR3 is TGTGCCACCAGTAAGGAAGGGGCTTATAGCAATCAGCCCCAGCATTTT. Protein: CATSKEGAYSNQPQHF.

CDR3 sequence (DNA): TGTGCCAGTCGGCAGCTAGGGGGTCAGCCCCAGCATTTT. It specifies CASRQLGGQPQHF. The gene calls are TRBV19 and TRBJ1-5; tentatively, D is TRBD1 (6 bases). There are 13 residues in the CDR3. Looked up from germline, CDR1 is LNHDA and CDR2 is SQIVND (reference sequence). Trimming left V 8 bases short and J 6 bases short, with 14 bases between.

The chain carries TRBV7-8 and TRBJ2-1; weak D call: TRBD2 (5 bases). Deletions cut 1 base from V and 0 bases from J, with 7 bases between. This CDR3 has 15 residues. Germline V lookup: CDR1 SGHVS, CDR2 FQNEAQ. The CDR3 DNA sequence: TGTGCCAGCAGCTTAGAGCGGTTCTCCTACAATGAGCAGTTCTTC. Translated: CASSLERFSYNEQFF.

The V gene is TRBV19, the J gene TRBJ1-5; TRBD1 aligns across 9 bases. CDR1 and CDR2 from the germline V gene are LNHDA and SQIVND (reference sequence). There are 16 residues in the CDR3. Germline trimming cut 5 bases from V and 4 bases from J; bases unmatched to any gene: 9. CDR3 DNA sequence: TGTGCCAGTAGTCTGGGGACAGGGCGAGGAAATCAGCCCCAGCATTTT. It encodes CASSLGTGRGNQPQHF.

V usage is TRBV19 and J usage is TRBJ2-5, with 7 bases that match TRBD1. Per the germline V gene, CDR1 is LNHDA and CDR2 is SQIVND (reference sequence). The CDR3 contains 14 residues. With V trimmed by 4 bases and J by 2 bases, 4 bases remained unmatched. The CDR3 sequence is CASSTPGQQETQYF. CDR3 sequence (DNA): TGTGCCAGTAGTACCCCGGGACAGCAAGAGACCCAGTACTTC.

This chain's CDR3 is CASSTVGDSRPPNEQFF. CDR3 bases: TGTGCCAGCAGCACAGTGGGGGACTCCCGACCCCCTAATGAGCAGTTCTTC. The chain links TRBV7-6 to TRBJ2-1; the D gene is possibly TRBD2 (6 bases). With 5 bases removed from V and 7 bases from J, the gap between germline ends came to 24 bases. Per the germline V gene, CDR1 is SGHVS and CDR2 is FNYEAQ. This CDR3 spans 17 amino acids.

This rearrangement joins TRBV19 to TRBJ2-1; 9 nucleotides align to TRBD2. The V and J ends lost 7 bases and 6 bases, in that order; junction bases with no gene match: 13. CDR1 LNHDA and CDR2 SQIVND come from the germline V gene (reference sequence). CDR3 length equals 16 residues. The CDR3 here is CASTLLGAGGVNEQFF. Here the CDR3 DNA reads TGTGCCAGTACCCTCTTGGGTGCGGGAGGGGTCAATGAGCAGTTCTTC.

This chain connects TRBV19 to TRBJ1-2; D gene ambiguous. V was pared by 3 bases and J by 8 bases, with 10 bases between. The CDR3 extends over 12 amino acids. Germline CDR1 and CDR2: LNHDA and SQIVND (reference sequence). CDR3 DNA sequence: TGTGCCAGTAGTATCGAGGATAGAGGCTACACCTTC. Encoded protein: CASSIEDRGYTF.